The sequence of this T cell receptor beta chain was determined in a study of shared clonotypes between healthy human individuals. Generated by immunoSEQ multiplex PCR, the TCRdb table keeps only in-frame clones and is missing some. The table lists roughly 2.6 million clones, around 90% of them singletons, with over 0.12% in the top ten. The ends were cut back, 2 bases at V and 4 bases at J, with 14 bases in the middle. The germline gives CDR1 SGHDT, CDR2 YYEEEE. The CDR3 spans 15 residues. The sequence was collected from a man in his late teens or twenties in good health. Sequenced input: naive CD4+ T cells sorted from blood. Subset: CD45RA+ positively selected. The chain employs TRBV5-6 and TRBJ2-3; D might be TRBD2 (6 bases). The CDR3 DNA sequence: TGTGCCAGCAGCTTTCGGTGGGAGGTGGCAGATACGCAGTATTTT. Its protein product is CASSFRWEVADTQYF.